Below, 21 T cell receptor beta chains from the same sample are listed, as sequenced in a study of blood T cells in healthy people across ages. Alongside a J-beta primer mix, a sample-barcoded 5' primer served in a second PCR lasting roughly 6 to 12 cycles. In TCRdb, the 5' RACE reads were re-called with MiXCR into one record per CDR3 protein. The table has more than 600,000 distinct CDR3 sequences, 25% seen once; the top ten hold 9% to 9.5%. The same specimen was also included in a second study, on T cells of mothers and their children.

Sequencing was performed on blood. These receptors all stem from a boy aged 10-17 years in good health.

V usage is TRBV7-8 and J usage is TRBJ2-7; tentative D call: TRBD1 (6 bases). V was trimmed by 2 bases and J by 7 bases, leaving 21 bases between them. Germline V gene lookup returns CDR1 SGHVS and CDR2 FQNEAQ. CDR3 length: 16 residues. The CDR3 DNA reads TGTGCCAGCAGCTTAAGGGATACCGGGACAACAGGGGAGCAGTACTTC. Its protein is CASSLRDTGTTGEQYF.

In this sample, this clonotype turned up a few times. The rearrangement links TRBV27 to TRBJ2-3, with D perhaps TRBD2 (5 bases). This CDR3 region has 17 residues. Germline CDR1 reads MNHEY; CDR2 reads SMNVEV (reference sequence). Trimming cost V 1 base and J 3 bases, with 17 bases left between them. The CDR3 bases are TGTGCCAGCAGTTTATTCTGGGAGTCGTCAATGACAGATACGCAGTATTTT. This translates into CASSLFWESSMTDTQYF.

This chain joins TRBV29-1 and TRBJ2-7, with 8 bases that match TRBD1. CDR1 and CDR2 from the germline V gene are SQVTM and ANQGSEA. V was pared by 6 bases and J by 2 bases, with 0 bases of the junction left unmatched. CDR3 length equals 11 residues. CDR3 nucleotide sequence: TGCAGCGTGGGACAGGCCTACGAGCAGTACTTC. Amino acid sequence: CSVGQAYEQYF.

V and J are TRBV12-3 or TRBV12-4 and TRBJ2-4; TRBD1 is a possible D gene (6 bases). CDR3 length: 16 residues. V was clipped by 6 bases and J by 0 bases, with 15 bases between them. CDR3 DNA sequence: TGTGCCAGCAGCCTACAGACAGGACTAGCCAAAAACATTCAGTACTTC. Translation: CASSLQTGLAKNIQYF.

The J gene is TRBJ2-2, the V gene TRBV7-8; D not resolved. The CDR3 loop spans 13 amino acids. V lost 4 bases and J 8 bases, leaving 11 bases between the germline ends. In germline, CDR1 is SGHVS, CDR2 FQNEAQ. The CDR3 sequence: CASSSFYEGELFF. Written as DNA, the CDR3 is TGTGCCAGCAGCTCCTTTTATGAAGGGGAGCTGTTTTTT.

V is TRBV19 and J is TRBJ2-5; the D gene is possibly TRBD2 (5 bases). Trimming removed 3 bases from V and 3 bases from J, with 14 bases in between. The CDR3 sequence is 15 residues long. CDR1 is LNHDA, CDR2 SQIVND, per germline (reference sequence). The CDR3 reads CASSIGVAVKETQYF. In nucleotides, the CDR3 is TGTGCCAGTAGTATCGGGGTGGCAGTTAAAGAGACCCAGTACTTC.

CDR3 in amino acids: CASSLSSGTFDEQYF. In DNA, the CDR3 is TGTGCCAGCAGCTTATCTTCCGGGACATTCGACGAGCAGTACTTC. The chain links TRBV7-2 to TRBJ2-7, with a weak D call TRBD1 (6 bases). CDR3 length: 15 amino acids. Germline CDR1 SGHTA, CDR2 FQGNSA. V lost 2 bases and J 5 bases, leaving 16 bases between the germline ends.

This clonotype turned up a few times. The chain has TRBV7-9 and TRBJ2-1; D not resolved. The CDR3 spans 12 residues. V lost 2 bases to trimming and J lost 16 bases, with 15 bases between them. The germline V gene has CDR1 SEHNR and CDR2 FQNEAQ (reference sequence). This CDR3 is CASSLIMPVAFF. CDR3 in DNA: TGTGCCAGCAGCTTAATAATGCCAGTGGCCTTCTTC.

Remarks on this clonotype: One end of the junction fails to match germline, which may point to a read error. CDR3 bases: TGTGCCAGCAGTGAGTGGTCGGGATCCGAGACCCAGCACTTC. Protein: CASSEWSGSETQHF. The chain couples TRBV2 to TRBJ2-5; possible D gene TRBD2, 5 bases. The CDR3 contains 14 residues. Germline V gene sequence: CDR1 SNHLY, CDR2 FYNNEI.

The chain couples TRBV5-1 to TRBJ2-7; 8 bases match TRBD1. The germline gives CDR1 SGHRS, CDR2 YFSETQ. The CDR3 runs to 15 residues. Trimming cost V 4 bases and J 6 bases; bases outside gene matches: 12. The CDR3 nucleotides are TGCGCCAGCAGCACGACCGCCGGGACAGGATTCGAGCAGTACTTC. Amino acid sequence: CASSTTAGTGFEQYF.

The CDR3 region is CSAWRGETGYEQYF. The CDR3 nucleotides read TGCAGTGCTTGGAGGGGGGAGACTGGGTACGAGCAGTACTTC. The chain joins TRBV20-1 to TRBJ2-7; the D gene could be TRBD1 or TRBD2 (6 bases each). The V gene lost 5 bases and the J gene lost 4 bases, with 18 bases spanning the gap. The CDR3 is made up of 14 amino acids. Germline-derived CDR1 and CDR2 are DFQATT and SNEGSKA (reference sequence).

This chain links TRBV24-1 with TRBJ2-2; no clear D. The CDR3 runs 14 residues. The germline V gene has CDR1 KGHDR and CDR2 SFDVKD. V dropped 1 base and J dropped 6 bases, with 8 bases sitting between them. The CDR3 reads CATSDLASAGELFF. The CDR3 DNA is TGTGCCACCAGTGATTTAGCATCGGCCGGGGAGCTGTTTTTT.

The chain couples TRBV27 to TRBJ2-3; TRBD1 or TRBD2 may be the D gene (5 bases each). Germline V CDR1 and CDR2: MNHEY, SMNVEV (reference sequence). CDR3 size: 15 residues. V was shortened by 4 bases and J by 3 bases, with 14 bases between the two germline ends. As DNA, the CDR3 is TGTGCCAGCAGTTCCGGGACGGTGAAGACAGATACGCAGTATTTT. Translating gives CASSSGTVKTDTQYF.

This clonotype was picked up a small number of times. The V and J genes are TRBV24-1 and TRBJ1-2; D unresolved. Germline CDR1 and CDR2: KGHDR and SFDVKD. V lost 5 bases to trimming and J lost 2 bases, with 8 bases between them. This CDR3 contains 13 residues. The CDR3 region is CATSVDGNYGYTF. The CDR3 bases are TGTGCCACCAGTGTCGACGGGAACTATGGCTACACCTTC.

CDR3 loop: CASSLELGMSTGELFF. The CDR3, as DNA: TGTGCCAGCAGCTTAGAGCTGGGGATGAGCACCGGGGAGCTGTTTTTT. The chain links TRBV7-6 to TRBJ2-2; D not certain. The CDR3 has 16 residues. V was trimmed by 1 base and J by 4 bases, leaving 13 bases between them. CDR1 is SGHVS, CDR2 FNYEAQ, per germline.

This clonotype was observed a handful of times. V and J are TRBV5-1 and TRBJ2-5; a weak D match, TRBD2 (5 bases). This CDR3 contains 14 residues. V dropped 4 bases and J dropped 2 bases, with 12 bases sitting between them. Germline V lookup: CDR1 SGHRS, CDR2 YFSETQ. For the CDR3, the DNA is TGCGCCAGCAGCCCTCCTGGAGGACAAGAGACCCAGTACTTC. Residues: CASSPPGGQETQYF.

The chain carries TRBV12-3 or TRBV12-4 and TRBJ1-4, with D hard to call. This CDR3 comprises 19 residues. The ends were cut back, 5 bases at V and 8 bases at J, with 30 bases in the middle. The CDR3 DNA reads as TGTGCCAGCAGTCCAGGACCGGGTCTTTCCTCTGCCGGTGGAGAAAAACTGTTTTTT. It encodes CASSPGPGLSSAGGEKLFF.

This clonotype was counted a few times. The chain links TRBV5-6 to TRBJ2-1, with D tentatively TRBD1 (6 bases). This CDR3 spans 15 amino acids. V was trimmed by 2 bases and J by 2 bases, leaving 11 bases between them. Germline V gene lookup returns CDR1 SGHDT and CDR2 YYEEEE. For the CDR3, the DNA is TGTGCCAGCAGCTTTCGTCGGACAGCCTACAATGAGCAGTTCTTC. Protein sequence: CASSFRRTAYNEQFF.

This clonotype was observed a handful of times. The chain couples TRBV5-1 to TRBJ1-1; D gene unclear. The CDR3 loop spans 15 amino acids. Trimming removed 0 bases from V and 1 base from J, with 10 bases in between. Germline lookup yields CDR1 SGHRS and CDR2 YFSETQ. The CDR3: CASSLERNRNTEAFF. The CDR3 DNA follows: TGCGCCAGCAGCTTGGAGAGAAACCGGAACACTGAAGCTTTCTTT.

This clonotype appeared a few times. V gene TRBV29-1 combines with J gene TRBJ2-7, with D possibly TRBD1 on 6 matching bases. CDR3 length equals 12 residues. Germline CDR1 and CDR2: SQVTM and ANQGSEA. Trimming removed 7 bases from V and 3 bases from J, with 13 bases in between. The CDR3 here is CSGGSGHYEQYF. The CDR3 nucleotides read TGCAGCGGGGGATCGGGACACTACGAGCAGTACTTC.

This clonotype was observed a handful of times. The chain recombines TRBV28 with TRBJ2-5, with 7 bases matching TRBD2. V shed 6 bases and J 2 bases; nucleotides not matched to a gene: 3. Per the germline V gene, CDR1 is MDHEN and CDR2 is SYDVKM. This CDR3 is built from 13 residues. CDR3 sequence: CASRTSVQETQYF. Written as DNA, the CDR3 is TGTGCCAGCAGAACTAGCGTTCAAGAGACCCAGTACTTC.